The entry that follows covers one TCR beta chain sequence. TCRdb keeps only in-frame clones here, not all; method: immunoSEQ multiplex PCR. The sample shows about 15,000 clones, approximately 94% of them seen only once. The sample originates from a study of B cell selection in AIRE deficiency. Regulatory T cells were sorted as CD4+CD25hiCD127low/negative cells. Trimming at V came to 7 bases and at J to 2 bases, leaving 1 base not matched to a gene. CDR1 and CDR2 (germline): SGHRS, YFSETQ. The CDR3 runs 13 residues. Sequenced input: Tregs sorted from PBMCs. The origin of this receptor is a human donor with AIRE deficiency. The chain carries TRBV5-1 and TRBJ2-7; 12 bases fit TRBD2. CDR3 coding DNA: TGCGCCAGCGGACTAGCGGGAACCTACGAGCAGTACTTC. Translated: CASGLAGTYEQYF.